This is a list of T cell receptor beta chains from one sample in a study of T cell responses to AZD1222 COVID-19 vaccine. This table comes from immunoSEQ multiplex PCR, and its TCRdb copy is limited to in-frame clones, with some not included. Seen here are some 120,000 clones, roughly 88% observed once, and the top ten hold just over 9.5%. The specimen was peripheral blood, collected on day 0 of AZD1222 vaccination. The receptor source for this set is an adult in good health. The CDR3 runs from the conserved cysteine through the conserved F or W. D genes are given only for firm matches. Not every row has a clone size; where given, it reads once, few, many or a size class.

TRBJ2-5 . TRBV25-1 . TGTGCCAGCAGTTACGCTTGGACCCAGTACTTC CASSYAWTQYF
TRBJ1-2 . TRBV28 . TGTGCCAGCAGTTTATGGGCGTCGGGGGACTATGGCTACACCTTC CASSLWASGDYGYTF
TRBJ2-3 . TRBV5-1 TRBD2 TGCGCCAGCAGTCTAGCGGGAGTGAGTCTGGTTGATACGCAGTATTTT CASSLAGVSLVDTQYF
TRBJ1-2 few TRBV3-1/TRBV3-2 . TGTGCCAGCAGCCTCCTCCGGGACGCACTCTATGGCTACACCTTC CASSLLRDALYGYTF
TRBJ1-1 . TRBV9 TRBD1 TGTGCCAGCAATCCACAGGGGGCTGCCACTGAAGCTTTCTTT CASNPQGAATEAFF
TRBJ1-1 . TRBV28 . TGTGCCAGCACCCTATTCCGGACGTTGAACACTGAAGCTTTCTTT CASTLFRTLNTEAFF
TRBJ1-4 few TRBV7-2 TRBD1 TGTGCCAGCAGCGCACACGGGACAGATAATGAAAAACTGTTTTTT CASSAHGTDNEKLFF
TRBJ1-6 few TRBV19 TRBD1 TGTGCCAGGGGGACAGGGACAGCCTACTACCCCTATAATTCACCCCTCCACTTT CARGTGTAYYPYNSPLHF
TRBJ1-5 . TRBV4-3 . TGCGCCAGCAGCCAAGGGGAGGATCAGCCCCAGCATTTT CASSQGEDQPQHF
TRBJ1-5 . TRBV18 . TGTGCCAGCTCATTCCAGGGGACAAATCAGCCCCAGCATTTT CASSFQGTNQPQHF
TRBJ1-2 . TRBV9 . TGTGCCAGCAGCCCAGAGGTAGGGAACTATGGCTACACCTTC CASSPEVGNYGYTF
TRBJ1-1 few TRBV29-1 . TGCAGCGTTGAAGTTGGACGGGGAAACACTGAAGCTTTCTTT CSVEVGRGNTEAFF
TRBJ2-1 . TRBV6-5 . TGTGCCAGCACCTTGGGCAGTGAGCAGTTCTTC CASTLGSEQFF
TRBJ1-2 . TRBV7-2 . TGTGCCAGCAGCTTAGAGCGGATTGGCTACACCTTC CASSLERIGYTF
TRBJ1-2 . TRBV10-2 . TGCGCCAGCAGTGATCAAGGCAGGCTCGGCTATGGCTACACCTTC CASSDQGRLGYGYTF
TRBJ1-2 . TRBV28 . TGTGCCAGCAGTAAGGACAATCTTGGCTACACCTTC CASSKDNLGYTF
TRBJ2-1 . TRBV19 . TGTGCCAGTAGTTCGGCGGTTAATGAGCAGTTCTTC CASSSAVNEQFF
TRBJ1-3 once TRBV5-4 . TGTGCCAGCAGCTCTACCAGTCCAGGGGCGTCTGGAAACACCATATATTTT CASSSTSPGASGNTIYF
TRBJ2-3 . TRBV9 . TGTGCCAGCAGCGTAGGTAGCCTGGGGTTCGCAGATACGCAGTATTTT CASSVGSLGFADTQYF
TRBJ2-3 . TRBV4-3 . TGCGCCAGCAGCCAAGATACGGGCACAGATACGCAGTATTTT CASSQDTGTDTQYF
TRBJ1-2 . TRBV7-3 . TGTGCCAGCAGCCTAGGGCCAGACTCTAACTATGGCTACACCTTC CASSLGPDSNYGYTF
TRBJ1-2 . TRBV14 . TGTGCCAGCAGCCCGGGCCAGCTCTATGGCTACACCTTC CASSPGQLYGYTF
TRBJ2-7 . TRBV4-1 TRBD1 TGCGCCAGCAGCGGGACAGGGAATTCCTACGAGCAGTACTTC CASSGTGNSYEQYF
TRBJ2-5 . TRBV5-1 TRBD2 TGCGCCAGCAGCTTGGTGGCGGGAGGGCCAAGGGGTCAAGAGACCCAGTACTTC CASSLVAGGPRGQETQYF
TRBJ1-1 . TRBV4-3 . TGCGCCAGCAGCCAAGAAGCGGGGAGGGACACTGAAGCTTTCTTT CASSQEAGRDTEAFF
TRBJ2-7 . TRBV6-5 . TGTGCCAGCAGTTACGGCGGGGCCAGCTCCTACGAGCAGTACTTC CASSYGGASSYEQYF
TRBJ2-2 . TRBV11-3 . TGTGCCAGCAGACATCAGGGGAGAACCGGGGAGCTGTTTTTT CASRHQGRTGELFF
TRBJ2-3 . TRBV5-4 . TGTGCCAGCAGCTTGGCCTCTGGGGCGGCAGATACGCAGTATTTT CASSLASGAADTQYF
TRBJ2-1 . TRBV6-1 . TGTGCCAGCAGTGAACTCTTTGTCGATGAGCAGTTCTTC CASSELFVDEQFF
TRBJ2-2 . TRBV19 . TGTGCCAGTGCCTCGGACCCCGGGGAGCTGTTTTTT CASASDPGELFF
TRBJ1-2 . TRBV6-5 . TGTGCCAGCAACACAGGGTCGAGCTATGGCTACACCTTC CASNTGSSYGYTF
TRBJ1-2 . TRBV12-3/TRBV12-4 TRBD1 TGTGCCAGCATTAGGACAGGGAACTATGGCTACACCTTC CASIRTGNYGYTF
TRBJ2-1 . TRBV11-2 . TGTGCCAGCAGCTTAGTGGCAGGGATAACCTACAATGAGCAGTTCTTC CASSLVAGITYNEQFF
TRBJ1-5 . TRBV19 . TGTGCCAGTAGTATGGGGGGAATGGTCTATAGCAATCAGCCCCAGCATTTT CASSMGGMVYSNQPQHF
TRBJ1-2 few TRBV5-6 TRBD1 TGTGCCAGCAGCTTGGAGACAGGGAACTATGGCTACACCTTC CASSLETGNYGYTF
TRBJ1-1 . TRBV7-3 . TGTGCCAGCAGCTCAGCAGGAGTGAACACTGAAGCTTTCTTT CASSSAGVNTEAFF
TRBJ2-7 . TRBV5-1 . TGCGCCAGCAGCCCGAGGCAGGGGAGCTCCTACGAGCAGTACTTC CASSPRQGSSYEQYF
TRBJ2-2 once TRBV2 . TGTGCCAGCAGCCCCACGGGGAATGGGGAGCTGTTTTTT CASSPTGNGELFF
TRBJ2-3 once TRBV5-4 TRBD2 TGTGCCAGCAGCCTGACTAGCGGGGGGGCCGCAGATACGCAGTATTTT CASSLTSGGAADTQYF
TRBJ2-5 . TRBV5-1 TRBD2 TGCGCCAGCAGCCGACTAGCGGGGGAATGGACCCAGTACTTC CASSRLAGEWTQYF